This TCR beta chain was found in a study of T cells after yellow fever vaccination. Study-wide points: Peaking faster, on day 5 versus 15, the secondary response was nonetheless weaker. Post-booster samples contained most primary-vaccination clones (more than 95% CD4, 88% CD8). The CD4 and CD8 compartments had a small share of their clonotypes in common.

The CDR3 runs to 17 residues. After removal of 2 bases from V and 8 bases from J, the junction contained 15 bases not matched to a gene. Germline CDR1 SGHRS, CDR2 YFSETQ. One entry per CDR3 protein, called by TCRdb with MiXCR from the 5' RACE reads. The table includes about 220,000 distinct CDR3 sequences, 6.7% detected once. Only a few counts were recorded for this clonotype. No antigen is known for it. The chain uses TRBV5-1 and TRBJ2-1, with 8 bases lining up with TRBD2. This clonotype was sampled from a young man who received the YFV17D yellow fever vaccine. Sequencing used CD4+ T cells sorted from PBMCs, obtained on the day of the yellow fever booster vaccination. This chain's CDR3 is CASSFGPTAGGIDEQFF. DNA for the CDR3: TGCGCCAGCAGCTTTGGGCCCACGGCGGGGGGTATCGATGAGCAGTTCTTC.